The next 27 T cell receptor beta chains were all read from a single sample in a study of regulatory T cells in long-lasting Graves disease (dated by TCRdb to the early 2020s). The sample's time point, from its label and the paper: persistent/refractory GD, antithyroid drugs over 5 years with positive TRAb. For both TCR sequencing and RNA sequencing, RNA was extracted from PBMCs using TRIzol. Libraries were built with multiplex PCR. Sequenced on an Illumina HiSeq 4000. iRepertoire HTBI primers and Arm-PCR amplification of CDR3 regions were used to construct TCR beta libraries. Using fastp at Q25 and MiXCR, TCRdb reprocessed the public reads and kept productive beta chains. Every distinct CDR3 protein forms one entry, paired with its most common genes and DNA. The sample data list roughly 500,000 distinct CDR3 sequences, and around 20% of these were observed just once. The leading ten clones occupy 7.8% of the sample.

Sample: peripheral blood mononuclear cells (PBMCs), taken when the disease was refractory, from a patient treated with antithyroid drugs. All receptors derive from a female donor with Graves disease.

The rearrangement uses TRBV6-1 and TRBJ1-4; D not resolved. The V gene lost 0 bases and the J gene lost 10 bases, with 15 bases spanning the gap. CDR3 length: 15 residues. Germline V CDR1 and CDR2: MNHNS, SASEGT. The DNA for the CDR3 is TGTGCCAGCAGTGAAGCCCCAACTCCGGGCGCAAAACTGTTTTTT. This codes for CASSEAPTPGAKLFF.

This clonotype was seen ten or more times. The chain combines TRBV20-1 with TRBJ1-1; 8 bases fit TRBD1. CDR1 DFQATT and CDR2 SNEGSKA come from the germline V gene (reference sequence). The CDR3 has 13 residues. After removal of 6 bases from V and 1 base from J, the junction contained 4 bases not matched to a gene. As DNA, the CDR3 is TGCAGTGCCAGGGGACAGGCGAACACTGAAGCTTTCTTT. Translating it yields CSARGQANTEAFF.

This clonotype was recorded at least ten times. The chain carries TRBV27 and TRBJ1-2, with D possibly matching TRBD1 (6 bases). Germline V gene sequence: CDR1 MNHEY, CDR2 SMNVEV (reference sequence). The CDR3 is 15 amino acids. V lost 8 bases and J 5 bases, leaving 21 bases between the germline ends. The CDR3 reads CASRPPGRGNYGYTF. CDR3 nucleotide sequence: TGTGCCAGCCGACCCCCCGGCAGGGGCAATTATGGCTACACCTTC.

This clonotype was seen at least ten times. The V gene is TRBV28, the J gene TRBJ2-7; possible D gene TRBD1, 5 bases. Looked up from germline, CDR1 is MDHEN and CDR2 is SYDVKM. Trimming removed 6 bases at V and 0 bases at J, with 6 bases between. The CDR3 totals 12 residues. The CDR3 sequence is CASRDISYEQYF. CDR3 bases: TGTGCCAGCAGGGACATCTCCTACGAGCAGTACTTC. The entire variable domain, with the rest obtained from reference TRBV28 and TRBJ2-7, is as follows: DVKVTQSSRYLVKRTGEKVFLECVQDMDHENMFWYRQDPGLGLRLIYFSYDVKMKEKGDIPEGYSVSREKKERFSLILESASTNQTSMYLCASRDISYEQYFGPGTRLTVT.

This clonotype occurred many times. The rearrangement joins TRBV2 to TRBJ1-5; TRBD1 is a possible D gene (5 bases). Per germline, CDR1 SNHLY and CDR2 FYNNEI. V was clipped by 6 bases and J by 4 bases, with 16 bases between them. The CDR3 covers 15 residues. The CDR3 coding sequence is TGTGCCAGCAGCACCGGGACTCCGAATAATCAGCCCCAGCATTTT. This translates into CASSTGTPNNQPQHF.

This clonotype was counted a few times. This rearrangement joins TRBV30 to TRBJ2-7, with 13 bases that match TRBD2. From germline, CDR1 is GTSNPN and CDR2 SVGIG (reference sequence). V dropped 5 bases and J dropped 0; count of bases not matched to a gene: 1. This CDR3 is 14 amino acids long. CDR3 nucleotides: TGTGCCTGGGGACTAGCGGGAGTCTCCTACGAGCAGTACTTC. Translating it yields CAWGLAGVSYEQYF.

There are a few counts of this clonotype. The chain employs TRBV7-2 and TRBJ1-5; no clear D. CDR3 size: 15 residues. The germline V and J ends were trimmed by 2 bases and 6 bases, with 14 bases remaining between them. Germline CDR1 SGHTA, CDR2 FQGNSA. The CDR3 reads CASSLSNSRGQPQHF. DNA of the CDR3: TGTGCCAGCAGCTTAAGTAACAGTAGAGGTCAGCCCCAGCATTTT. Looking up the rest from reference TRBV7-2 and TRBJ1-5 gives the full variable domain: GAGVSQSPSNKVTEKGKDVELRCDPISGHTALYWYRQSLGQGLEFLIYFQGNSAPDKSGLPSDRFSAERTGGSVSTLTIQRTQQEDSAVYLCASSLSNSRGQPQHFGDGTRLSIL.

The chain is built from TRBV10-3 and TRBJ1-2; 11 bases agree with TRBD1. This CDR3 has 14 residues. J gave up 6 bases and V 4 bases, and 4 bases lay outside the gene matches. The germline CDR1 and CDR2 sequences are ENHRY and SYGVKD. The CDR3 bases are TGTGCCATCAGTGCGGGGACAGGGGGTGATGGCTACACCTTC. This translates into CAISAGTGGDGYTF.

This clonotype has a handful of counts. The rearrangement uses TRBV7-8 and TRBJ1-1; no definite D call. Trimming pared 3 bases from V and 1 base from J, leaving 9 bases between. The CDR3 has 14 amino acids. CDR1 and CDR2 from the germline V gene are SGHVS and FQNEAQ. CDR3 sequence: CASSFQTQNTEAFF. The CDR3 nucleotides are TGTGCCAGCAGCTTTCAAACACAGAACACTGAAGCTTTCTTT.

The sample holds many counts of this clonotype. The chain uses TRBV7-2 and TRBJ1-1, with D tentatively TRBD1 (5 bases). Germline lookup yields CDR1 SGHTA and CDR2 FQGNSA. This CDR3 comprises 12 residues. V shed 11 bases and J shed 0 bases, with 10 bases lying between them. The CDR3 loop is CAARGLNTEAFF. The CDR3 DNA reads TGTGCCGCGAGGGGTTTGAACACTGAAGCTTTCTTT.

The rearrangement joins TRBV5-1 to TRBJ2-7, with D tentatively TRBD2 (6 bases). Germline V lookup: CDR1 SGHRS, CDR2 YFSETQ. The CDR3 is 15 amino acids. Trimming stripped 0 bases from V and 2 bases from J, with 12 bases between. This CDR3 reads CASSLAASVTYEQYF. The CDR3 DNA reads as TGCGCCAGCAGCTTGGCCGCTAGCGTAACCTACGAGCAGTACTTC.

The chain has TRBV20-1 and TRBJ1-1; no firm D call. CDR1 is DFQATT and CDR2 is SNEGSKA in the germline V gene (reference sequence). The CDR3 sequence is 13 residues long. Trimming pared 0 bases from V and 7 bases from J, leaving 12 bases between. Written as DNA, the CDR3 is TGCAGTGCTAGAGATTCGGCTTCTATTGAAGCTTTCTTT. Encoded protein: CSARDSASIEAFF.

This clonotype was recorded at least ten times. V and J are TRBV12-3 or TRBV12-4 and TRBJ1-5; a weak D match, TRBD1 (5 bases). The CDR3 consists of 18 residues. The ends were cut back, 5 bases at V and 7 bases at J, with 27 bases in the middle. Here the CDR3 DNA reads TGTGCCAGCAGTGCCTTGACAGTCCCCCCTCCCGGAGGACAGCCCCAGCATTTT. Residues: CASSALTVPPPGGQPQHF.

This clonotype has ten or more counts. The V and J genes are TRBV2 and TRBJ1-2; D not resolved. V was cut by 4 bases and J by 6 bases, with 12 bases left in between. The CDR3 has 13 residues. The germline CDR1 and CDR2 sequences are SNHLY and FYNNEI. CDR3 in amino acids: CASSGVGLHGYTF. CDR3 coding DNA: TGTGCCAGCAGTGGCGTAGGTCTCCATGGCTACACCTTC.

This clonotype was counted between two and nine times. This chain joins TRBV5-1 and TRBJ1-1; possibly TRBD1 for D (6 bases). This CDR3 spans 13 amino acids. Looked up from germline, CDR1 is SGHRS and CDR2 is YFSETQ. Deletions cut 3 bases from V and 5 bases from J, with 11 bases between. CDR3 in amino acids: CASSSHRATEAFF. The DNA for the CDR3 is TGCGCCAGCAGCTCCCACAGGGCTACTGAAGCTTTCTTT. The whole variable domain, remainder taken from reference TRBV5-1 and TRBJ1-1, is KAGVTQTPRYLIKTRGQQVTLSCSPISGHRSVSWYQQTPGQGLQFLFEYFSETQRNKGNFPGRFSGRQFSNSRSEMNVSTLELGDSALYLCASSSHRATEAFFGQGTRLTVV.

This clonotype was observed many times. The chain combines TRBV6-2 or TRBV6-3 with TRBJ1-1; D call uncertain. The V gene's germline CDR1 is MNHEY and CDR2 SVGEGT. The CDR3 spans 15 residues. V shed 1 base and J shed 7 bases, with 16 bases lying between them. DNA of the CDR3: TGTGCCAGCAGTTACTGGGCAAACCCGGCCATTGAAGCTTTCTTT. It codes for CASSYWANPAIEAFF.

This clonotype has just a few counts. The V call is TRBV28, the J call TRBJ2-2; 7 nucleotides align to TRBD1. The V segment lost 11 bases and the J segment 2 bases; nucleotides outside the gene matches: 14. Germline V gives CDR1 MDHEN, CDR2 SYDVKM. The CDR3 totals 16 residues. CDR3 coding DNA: TGTGCCCGGGCTCCACCTAGGACAGGAAACACCGGGGAGCTGTTTTTT. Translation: CARAPPRTGNTGELFF. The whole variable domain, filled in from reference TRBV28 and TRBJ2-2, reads DVKVTQSSRYLVKRTGEKVFLECVQDMDHENMFWYRQDPGLGLRLIYFSYDVKMKEKGDIPEGYSVSREKKERFSLILESASTNQTSMYLCARAPPRTGNTGELFFGEGSRLTVL.

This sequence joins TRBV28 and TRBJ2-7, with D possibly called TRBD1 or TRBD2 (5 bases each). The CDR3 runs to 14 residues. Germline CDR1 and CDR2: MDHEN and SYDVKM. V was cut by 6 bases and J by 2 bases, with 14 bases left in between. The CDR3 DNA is TGTGCCAGCAGCCTCCGAGGGGACGCCTACGAGCAGTACTTC. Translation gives CASSLRGDAYEQYF.

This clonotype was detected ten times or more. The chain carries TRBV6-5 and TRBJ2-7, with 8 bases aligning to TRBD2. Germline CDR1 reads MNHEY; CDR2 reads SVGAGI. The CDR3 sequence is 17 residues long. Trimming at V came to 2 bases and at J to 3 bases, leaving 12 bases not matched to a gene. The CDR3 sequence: CASSYRYSGKLFYEQYF. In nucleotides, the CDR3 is TGTGCCAGCAGTTACCGATATAGCGGGAAATTGTTCTACGAGCAGTACTTC.

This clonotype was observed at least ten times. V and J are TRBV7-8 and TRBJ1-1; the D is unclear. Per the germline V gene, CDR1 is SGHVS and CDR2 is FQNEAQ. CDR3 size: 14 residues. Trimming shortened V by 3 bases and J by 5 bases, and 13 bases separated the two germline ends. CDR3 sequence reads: CASSFTWGETEAFF. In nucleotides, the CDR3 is TGTGCCAGCAGCTTCACCTGGGGTGAGACTGAAGCTTTCTTT.

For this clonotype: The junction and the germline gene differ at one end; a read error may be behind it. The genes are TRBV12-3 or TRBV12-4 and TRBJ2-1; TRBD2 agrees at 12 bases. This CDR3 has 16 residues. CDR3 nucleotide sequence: TGCGCCAGCAGCCAAAGCGGGACTAGCGGGTTCTATGAGCAGTTCTTC. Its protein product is CASSQSGTSGFYEQFF.

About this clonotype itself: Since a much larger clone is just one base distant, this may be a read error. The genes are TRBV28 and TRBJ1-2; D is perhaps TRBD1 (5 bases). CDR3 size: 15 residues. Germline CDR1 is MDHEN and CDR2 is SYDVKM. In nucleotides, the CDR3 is TGTGCCAGCAGGGGGGAGTCGTCGTATAACTTTGGCTACACCTTC. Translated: CASRGESSYNFGYTF.

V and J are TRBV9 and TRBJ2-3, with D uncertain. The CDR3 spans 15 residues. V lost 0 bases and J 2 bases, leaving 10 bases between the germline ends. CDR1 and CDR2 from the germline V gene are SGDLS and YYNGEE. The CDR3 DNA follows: TGTGCCAGCAGCGTAGAAGGTACAGACACAGATACGCAGTATTTT. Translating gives CASSVEGTDTDTQYF.

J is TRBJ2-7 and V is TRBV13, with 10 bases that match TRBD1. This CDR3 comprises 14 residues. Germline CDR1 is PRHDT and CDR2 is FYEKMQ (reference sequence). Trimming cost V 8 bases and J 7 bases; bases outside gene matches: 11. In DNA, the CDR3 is TGTGCCAGCGGGGAGGGACAGGGGTTGGGGGAGCAGTACTTC. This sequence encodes CASGEGQGLGEQYF.

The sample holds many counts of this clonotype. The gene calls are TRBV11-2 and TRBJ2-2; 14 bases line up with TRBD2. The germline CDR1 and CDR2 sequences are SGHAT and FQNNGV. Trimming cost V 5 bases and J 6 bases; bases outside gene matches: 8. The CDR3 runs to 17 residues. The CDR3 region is CASSLGLAGGSSGELFF. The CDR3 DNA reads TGTGCCAGCAGCCTCGGACTAGCGGGAGGTTCGTCCGGGGAGCTGTTTTTT.

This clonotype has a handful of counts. The DNA for the CDR3 is TGTGCCAGCAGCTTGACCGACCGGGACCACTCTGGAAACACCATATATTTT. Its translation: CASSLTDRDHSGNTIYF. The V gene is TRBV11-2, the J gene TRBJ1-3, with D possibly TRBD1 on 5 matching bases. The CDR3 length is 17 residues. With 3 bases removed from V and 0 bases from J, the gap between germline ends came to 15 bases. Germline V CDR1 and CDR2: SGHAT, FQNNGV.

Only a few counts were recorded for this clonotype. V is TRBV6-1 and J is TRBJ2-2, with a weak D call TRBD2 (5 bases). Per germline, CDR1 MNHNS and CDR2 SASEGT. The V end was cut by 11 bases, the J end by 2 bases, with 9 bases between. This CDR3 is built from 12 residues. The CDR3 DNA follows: TGTGCCTCGGGATACAACACCGGGGAGCTGTTTTTT. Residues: CASGYNTGELFF.